These T cell receptor beta chains were read from a single sample in a study of cytomegalovirus exposure and HLA in healthy donors. Assay: immunoSEQ multiplex PCR; the TCRdb copy retains only in-frame clones and omits some. This table holds 200,000 to 250,000 clones, around nine tenths found once. The sample consisted of PBMCs. The origin of the receptors is a man younger than 30 in good health and CMV-seronegative. CDR3s include the opening cysteine and the closing phenylalanine or tryptophan. The D gene is left open where the match is weak. Not all rows give a size; the values are once, few, many and, for expanded clones, a class.

TRBV4-1	TRBJ1-4	NA	NA	TGCGCCAGCAGCCAAGTGGGGATAGGGGCGACGGAAAAACTGTTTTTT	CASSQVGIGATEKLFF
TRBV5-1	TRBJ2-7	NA	once	TGCGCCAGCAGCTTGGCCGGAGGGGACCAGCAGTACTTC	CASSLAGGDQQYF
TRBV29-1	TRBJ1-2	NA	NA	TGCAGCGTTGGGAGGGGTGACTATGGCTACACCTTC	CSVGRGDYGYTF
TRBV30	TRBJ1-1	TRBD1	NA	TGTGCCTGGAGTGTACTGGGGCAGGGGGCTGAAGCTTTCTTT	CAWSVLGQGAEAFF
TRBV5-6	TRBJ2-1	TRBD1	NA	TGTGCCAGCAGCAAGGGGACAGCCTACAATGAGCAGTTCTTC	CASSKGTAYNEQFF
TRBV27	TRBJ2-3	TRBD2	NA	TGTGCCAGTAAGCGCCCCGGGACTAGTTTCCCAGATACGCAGTATTTT	CASKRPGTSFPDTQYF
TRBV28	TRBJ1-4	TRBD1	NA	TGTGCCAGCAGTTCCCCCGCCAGGGGGTCCGATGAAAAACTGTTTTTT	CASSSPARGSDEKLFF
TRBV27	TRBJ1-4	NA	NA	TGTGCCAGCAGTTTATCGGGAGCTAAGGCGAATGAAAAACTGTTTTTT	CASSLSGAKANEKLFF
TRBV7-2	TRBJ2-5	TRBD2	NA	TGTGCCAGCAGCTTAGGCCTAGCGGGATATGAGACCCAGTACTTC	CASSLGLAGYETQYF
TRBV10-3	TRBJ1-2	TRBD1	NA	TGTGCCATCAGTGAGTCCCACGGACAGGGAAACTATGGCTACACCTTC	CAISESHGQGNYGYTF
TRBV19	TRBJ1-1	NA	NA	TGTGCCAGTAGTATAGGAGATATTAACACTGAAGCTTTCTTT	CASSIGDINTEAFF
TRBV5-1	TRBJ1-1	NA	NA	TGCGCCAGCACAAGATCCGGGACTAAGACTGAAGCTTTCTTT	CASTRSGTKTEAFF
TRBV4-3	TRBJ2-5	NA	NA	TGCGCCAGCAGCCAAGGGCCGTGGCCCCAAGAGACCCAGTACTTC	CASSQGPWPQETQYF
TRBV7-3	TRBJ2-3	NA	NA	TGTGCCAGCAGCCCACCAGGGGTAGTAGATACGCAGTATTTT	CASSPPGVVDTQYF
TRBV13	TRBJ1-5	NA	NA	TGTGCCAGCAGCTTTTCCCTAGGTAACCCTTATAGCAATCAGCCCCAGCATTTT	CASSFSLGNPYSNQPQHF
TRBV28	TRBJ1-6	NA	NA	TGTGCCAGCAGTTTATTCAGGAATTCACCCCTCCACTTT	CASSLFRNSPLHF
TRBV7-9	TRBJ2-1	NA	few	TGTGCCAGCAGCTTGGTGGGACAAAGTAATGAGCAGTTCTTC	CASSLVGQSNEQFF
TRBV4-3	TRBJ2-1	NA	NA	TGCGCCAGCAGCCAAGAGGCAGGCCTTAAGCAGTTCTTC	CASSQEAGLKQFF
TRBV29-1	TRBJ2-1	TRBD2	NA	TGCAGCGTGAATATAGCGGGAGGGGCTTACAATGAGCAGTTCTTC	CSVNIAGGAYNEQFF
TRBV2	TRBJ2-3	NA	few	TGTGCCAGCAGTACTAGCACAGATACGCAGTATTTT	CASSTSTDTQYF
TRBV2	TRBJ1-6	TRBD1	few	TGTGCCAGCAGTGGACCGCAGGGGGCGCGTAATTCACCCCTCCACTTT	CASSGPQGARNSPLHF
TRBV19	TRBJ2-3	TRBD2	once	TGTGCCAGTGTCGACCGGCGGGGGGGAGATACGCAGTATTTT	CASVDRRGGDTQYF
TRBV28	TRBJ2-7	NA	few	TGTGCCAGCAGAGAACAGGGTTACGAGCAGTACTTC	CASREQGYEQYF
TRBV9	TRBJ1-3	NA	NA	TGTGCCAGCAGCGTAGAAGGACTGTCTGGAAACACCATATATTTT	CASSVEGLSGNTIYF
TRBV27	TRBJ2-7	NA	NA	TGTGCCAGCAATCCCTTCGGGTCCTCCTACGAGCAGTACTTC	CASNPFGSSYEQYF
TRBV6-1	TRBJ1-1	NA	NA	TGTGCCAGCAGTGAAGTCAGGGAAGCTTTCTTT	CASSEVREAFF
TRBV4-1	TRBJ2-2	NA	NA	TGCGCCAGCAGCCAAAGCCGAGCGAACACCGGGGAGCTGTTTTTT	CASSQSRANTGELFF
TRBV19	TRBJ1-2	TRBD1	NA	TGTGCCAGTAGTATTAAGTTGCCGACCTGGGACAGGGAACGCTATGGCTACACCTTC	CASSIKLPTWDRERYGYTF
TRBV7-2	TRBJ1-5	TRBD1	NA	TGTGCCAGCAGATTAACCGGGACAGGGGTTAATCAGCCCCAGCATTTT	CASRLTGTGVNQPQHF
TRBV5-1	TRBJ2-7	NA	few	TGCGCCAGCAGCCTGGACTCTTGGAGCTCCTACGAGCAGTACTTC	CASSLDSWSSYEQYF